Below are 14 T cell receptor beta chains sequenced from a single sample in a study of cytomegalovirus exposure and HLA in healthy donors. Amplification used 60 Vbeta primers and 13 Jbeta primers. The method was immunoSEQ multiplex PCR; TCRdb's version includes in-frame clones alone and lacks a portion of them. The table includes around 94,000 clones, nearly 80% detected once. Material for sequencing was PBMCs. The receptors come from a woman aged 40-49 years in good health and CMV-seropositive.

The chain employs TRBV19 and TRBJ1-5, with D perhaps TRBD1 (6 bases). Deletions cut 0 bases from V and 4 bases from J, with 16 bases between. The germline V gene has CDR1 LNHDA and CDR2 SQIVND (reference sequence). The CDR3 loop spans 17 amino acids. Here the CDR3 reads CASSIDPAGTINQPQHF. The DNA for the CDR3 is TGTGCCAGTAGTATAGATCCCGCCGGGACAATAAATCAGCCCCAGCATTTT.

V usage is TRBV7-3 and J usage is TRBJ2-3; 11 bases agree with TRBD1. Germline values: CDR1 SGHTA, CDR2 FQGTGA. V dropped 4 bases and J dropped 2; count of bases not matched to a gene: 5. This CDR3 contains 16 residues. For the CDR3, the DNA is TGTGCCAGCAGCTCCGGGACAGGGGGGGCCACAGATACGCAGTATTTT. This gives the protein CASSSGTGGATDTQYF.

This clone has a single count. V and J are TRBV20-1 and TRBJ2-5, with D unclear. This CDR3 contains 11 residues. Germline CDR1 is DFQATT and CDR2 is SNEGSKA (reference sequence). V shed 6 bases and J shed 1 base, with 6 bases lying between them. The CDR3 region has the DNA TGCAGTGCCCCTTTCCAAGAGACCCAGTACTTC. It yields the protein CSAPFQETQYF.

The chain uses TRBV4-2 and TRBJ2-1, with D perhaps TRBD1 (6 bases). Per the germline V gene, CDR1 is LGHNA and CDR2 is YNFKEQ. This CDR3 contains 12 residues. Trimming took 7 bases from V and 9 from J, leaving 13 bases between them. The DNA for the CDR3 is TGTGCCAGCACCGATCTAGGGGGTGAGCAGTTCTTC. This translates into CASTDLGGEQFF.

V and J are TRBV5-1 and TRBJ2-7; TRBD2 might be the D (6 bases). CDR1 and CDR2 (germline): SGHRS, YFSETQ. There are 16 residues in the CDR3. V lost 4 bases, J lost 0 bases, and 17 bases lay in between. CDR3 amino acids: CASSPEGLRSSYEQYF. In DNA, the CDR3 is TGCGCCAGCAGCCCGGAGGGACTCCGTAGCTCCTACGAGCAGTACTTC.

This clone has just a few counts. The chain couples TRBV28 to TRBJ2-5; TRBD2 is a possible D gene (6 bases). The J call may be mistaken, given a closer DNA end match to TRBJ2-7. Per the germline V gene, CDR1 is MDHEN and CDR2 is SYDVKM. The CDR3 contains 13 residues. CDR3 DNA sequence: TGTGCCAGCACACCTGGGACTCGCTACGAGCAGTACTTC. Its protein product is CASTPGTRYEQYF.

The chain combines TRBV19 with TRBJ1-1, with 8 bases that match TRBD1. V lost 6 bases to trimming and J lost 8 bases; unmatched junction nucleotides: 11. The CDR3 is made up of 14 amino acids. In germline, CDR1 is LNHDA, CDR2 SQIVND (reference sequence). CDR3 nucleotide sequence: TGTGCCAGTAGCGCGCCCGACAGGGGACGGGAAGCTTTCTTT. This encodes CASSAPDRGREAFF.

The CDR3 spells CASSQLRAGPTDTQYF. CDR3 coding DNA: TGTGCCAGCAGCCAACTCAGAGCGGGACCGACAGATACGCAGTATTTT. The J gene is TRBJ2-3, the V gene TRBV7-2; 7 bases are shared with TRBD2. Looked up from germline, CDR1 is SGHTA and CDR2 is FQGNSA. CDR3 length: 16 residues. J was trimmed by 3 bases and V by 5 bases; bases with no gene match: 11.

This clone was detected only a few times. The J gene is TRBJ1-4, the V gene TRBV21-1; the DNA was not used to check the table's D call, TRBD1. TRBV21-1 is designated a pseudogene. The CDR3 spans 14 residues. The CDR3 nucleotides read TGTGCCGGGGGACAGGGGCCAACTAATGAAAAACTGTTTTTT. Translating gives CAGGQGPTNEKLFF.

The V and J genes are TRBV19 and TRBJ1-2; possible D gene TRBD1, 5 bases. Per the germline V gene, CDR1 is LNHDA and CDR2 is SQIVND (reference sequence). The V end was cut by 7 bases, the J end by 2 bases, with 17 bases between. CDR3 length equals 15 residues. CDR3 coding DNA: TGTGCCAGTATGCGGGGCGGAGGGCAGAACTATGGCTACACCTTC. This translates into CASMRGGGQNYGYTF.

J is TRBJ2-5 and V is TRBV19; 7 bases are a match to TRBD2. The J call is uncertain, as TRBJ2-7 better fits the DNA end. The length of the CDR3 is 16 residues. The V gene's germline CDR1 is LNHDA and CDR2 SQIVND (reference sequence). The CDR3 loop is CASSILSSGGTYEQYF. CDR3 in DNA: TGTGCCAGTAGTATATTGTCTAGCGGAGGTACCTACGAGCAGTACTTC.

J is TRBJ2-1 and V is TRBV6-5; tentative D call: TRBD1 (6 bases). The V end was cut by 8 bases, the J end by 4 bases, with 18 bases between. This CDR3 has 15 residues. Germline loops: CDR1 MNHEY, CDR2 SVGAGI. CDR3 DNA sequence: TGTGCCAGCGGGGGCGGGTTTGGAGGATACAATGAGCAGTTCTTC. It yields the protein CASGGGFGGYNEQFF.

The gene calls are TRBV7-8 and TRBJ2-5, with 8 bases lining up with TRBD2. V gave up 4 bases and J gave up 11 bases; unmatched junction bases: 18. CDR1 and CDR2 (germline): SGHVS, FQNEAQ. CDR3 length: 16 residues. CDR3 nucleotides: TGTGCCAGCAGCTCTTTGATAAGCGGGAGCTATAATGCGCAGTACTTC. Residues: CASSSLISGSYNAQYF.

The rearrangement uses TRBV13 and TRBJ1-1; D is perhaps TRBD1 (6 bases). Trimming took 2 bases from V and 1 from J, leaving 17 bases between them. CDR1 is PRHDT and CDR2 is FYEKMQ in the germline V gene (reference sequence). The CDR3 sequence is 17 residues long. DNA for the CDR3: TGTGCCAGCAGCTTATTCCCAGGGGAGACAGAGAACACTGAAGCTTTCTTT. It yields the protein CASSLFPGETENTEAFF. Together with reference TRBV13 and TRBJ1-1, the CDR3 gives the full variable domain: AAGVIQSPRHLIKEKRETATLKCYPIPRHDTVYWYQQGPGQDPQFLISFYEKMQSDKGSIPDRFSAQQFSDYHSELNMSSLELGDSALYFCASSLFPGETENTEAFFGQGTRLTVV.